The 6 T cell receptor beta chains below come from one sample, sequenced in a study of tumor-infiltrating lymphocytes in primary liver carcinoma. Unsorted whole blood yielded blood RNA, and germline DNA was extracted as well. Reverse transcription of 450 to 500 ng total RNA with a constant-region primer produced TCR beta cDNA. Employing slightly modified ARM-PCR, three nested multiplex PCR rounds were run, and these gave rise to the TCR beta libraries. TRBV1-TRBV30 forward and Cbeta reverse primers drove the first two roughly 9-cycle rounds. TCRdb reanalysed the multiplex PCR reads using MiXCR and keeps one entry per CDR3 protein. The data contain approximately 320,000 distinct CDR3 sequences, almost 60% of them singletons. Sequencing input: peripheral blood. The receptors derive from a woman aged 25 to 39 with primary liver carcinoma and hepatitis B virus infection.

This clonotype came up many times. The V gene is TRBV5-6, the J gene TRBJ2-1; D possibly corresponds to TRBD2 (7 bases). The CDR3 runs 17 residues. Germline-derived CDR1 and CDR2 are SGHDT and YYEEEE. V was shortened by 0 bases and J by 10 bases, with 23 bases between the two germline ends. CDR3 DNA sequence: TGTGCCAGCAGCTTGGCGGGGGGCGGGACCCTACATAGGGAGCAGTTCTTC. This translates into CASSLAGGGTLHREQFF.

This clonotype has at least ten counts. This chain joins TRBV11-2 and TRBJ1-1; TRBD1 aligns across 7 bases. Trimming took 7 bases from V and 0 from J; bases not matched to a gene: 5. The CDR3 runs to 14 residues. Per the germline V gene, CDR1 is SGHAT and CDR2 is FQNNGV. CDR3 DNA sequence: TGTGCCAGCAAGCCAGGGGGTGTGAACACTGAAGCTTTCTTT. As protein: CASKPGGVNTEAFF. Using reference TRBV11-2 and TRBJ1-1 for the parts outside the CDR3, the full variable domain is EAGVAQSPRYKIIEKRQSVAFWCNPISGHATLYWYQQILGQGPKLLIQFQNNGVVDDSQLPKDRFSAERLKGVDSTLKIQPAKLEDSAVYLCASKPGGVNTEAFFGQGTRLTVV.

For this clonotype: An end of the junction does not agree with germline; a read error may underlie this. CDR3 DNA sequence: TGCGCCAGCAGTTTGGGCCCCCTCGGACAAACTGGAAACACCATATATTTT. Translating it yields CASSLGPLGQTGNTIYF. The chain joins TRBV5-1 to TRBJ1-3, with D perhaps matching TRBD1 (5 bases). The CDR3 has 17 residues. The germline CDR1 and CDR2 sequences are SGHRS and YFSETQ.

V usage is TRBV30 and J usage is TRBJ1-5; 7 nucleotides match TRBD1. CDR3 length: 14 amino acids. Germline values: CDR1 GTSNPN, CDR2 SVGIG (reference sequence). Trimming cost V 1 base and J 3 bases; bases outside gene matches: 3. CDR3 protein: CAWSDRGNNQPQHF. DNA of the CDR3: TGTGCCTGGAGTGACAGGGGAAACAATCAGCCCCAGCATTTT. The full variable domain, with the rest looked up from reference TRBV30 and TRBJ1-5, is SQTIHQWPATLVQPVGSPLSLECTVEGTSNPNLYWYRQAAGRGLQLLFYSVGIGQISSEVPQNLSASRPQDRQFILSSKKLLLSDSGFYLCAWSDRGNNQPQHFGDGTRLSIL.

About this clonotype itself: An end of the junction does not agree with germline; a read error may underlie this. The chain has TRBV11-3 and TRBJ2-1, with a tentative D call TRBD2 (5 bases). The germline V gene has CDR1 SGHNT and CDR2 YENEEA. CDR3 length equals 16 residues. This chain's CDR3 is CTSSLTSLGRYNEQFF. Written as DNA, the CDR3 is TGTACCAGCAGCTTAACATCTCTGGGGAGATACAATGAGCAGTTCTTC.

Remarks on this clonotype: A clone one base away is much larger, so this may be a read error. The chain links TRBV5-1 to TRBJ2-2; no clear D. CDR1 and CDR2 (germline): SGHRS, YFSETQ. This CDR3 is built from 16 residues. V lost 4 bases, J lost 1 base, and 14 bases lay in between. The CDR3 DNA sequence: TGCGCCAGCAGCACAACACTCTGGGGGAACACCGGGGAGCTGTTTTTT. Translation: CASSTTLWGNTGELFF.